This T cell receptor beta chain was sequenced during a study of T cell changes during pregnancy in multiple sclerosis. The table came from immunoSEQ multiplex PCR; TCRdb's copy has only in-frame clones and leaves some out. The repertoire has about 98,000 clones, roughly nine tenths of them found once; the top ten carry approximately 2.4%. This receptor was taken from a female donor in good health, enrolled as a control in a pregnancy study. The sequencing here drew on peripheral blood, taken after pregnancy.

The CDR3 coding sequence is TGTGCCAGCAGCTTGGGGCTAGCGGGAGGGTACTTC. Translating gives CASSLGLAGGYF. The chain is built from TRBV28 and TRBJ2-5; TRBD2 agrees at 11 bases. The junction had 7 bases not matched to a gene; V was cut back by 6 bases and J by 13 bases. Germline values: CDR1 MDHEN, CDR2 SYDVKM. This CDR3 comprises 12 residues.